These T cell receptor beta chains were read from a single sample in a study of monozygotic twins with inflammatory bowel disease. TCRdb reworked the 5' RACE reads into one entry per CDR3 protein, no DNA. The table counts some 450,000 distinct CDR3 sequences; around 2.4% lies in the top ten. The sample was blood. The receptors come from a human donor with ulcerative colitis or Crohn's disease, or a healthy co-twin of an affected twin (not recorded which). Each CDR3 is given with its conserved first and last residue. Fields, in order: J gene, CDR3 length, V gene, CDR3 protein.

>TRBJ2-2|15|TRBV6-1
CASSGIQGNTGELFF
>TRBJ2-3|15|TRBV27
CASSLTGASTDTQYF
>TRBJ2-5|15|TRBV18
CASSPQTGNQETQYF
>TRBJ2-1|15|TRBV29-1
CSVDGGLAGFNEQFF
>TRBJ2-7|15|TRBV7-2
CASSLIALSSYEQYF
>TRBJ2-7|12|TRBV29-1
CSAGTGTYEQYF
>TRBJ2-5|14|TRBV13
CASSPSTAQETQYF
>TRBJ1-2|15|TRBV12-3/TRBV12-4
CASTSGQHPNYGYTF
>TRBJ1-1|14|TRBV12-3/TRBV12-4
CASSFGGVNTEAFF
>TRBJ2-5|13|TRBV12-3/TRBV12-4
CASSSAEAETQYF
>TRBJ1-1|14|TRBV6-1
CASFGMRGLTEAFF
>TRBJ2-7|15|TRBV25-1
CASSDPGQGVYEQYF
>TRBJ2-2|12|TRBV29-1
CSAESVTGELFF
>TRBJ1-1|13|TRBV28
CASSLAGRNEAFF
>TRBJ2-3|15|TRBV5-1
CASSRGQSSTDTQYF
>TRBJ2-7|14|TRBV7-9
CASSLWDSPWEQYF
>TRBJ2-5|19|TRBV24-1
CATSDLGVGAGRFQETQYF
>TRBJ2-5|14|TRBV5-4
CASSSQRGQETQYF
>TRBJ2-3|14|TRBV5-4
CASSFGGRGDTQYF
>TRBJ1-2|17|TRBV28
CASSYYPPSSPNYGYTF
>TRBJ1-1|13|TRBV29-1
CSVIRGGNTEAFF
>TRBJ1-3|17|TRBV10-3
CAIRQSGGGFSGNTIYF
>TRBJ2-1|16|TRBV20-1
CSASRRDRISYNEQFF
>TRBJ2-7|14|TRBV19
CASSLGDRGYEQYF
>TRBJ2-5|15|TRBV12-3/TRBV12-4
CASSLRQPGAETQYF
>TRBJ1-2|14|TRBV7-9
CASSQLQGIAGYTF
>TRBJ2-7|15|TRBV28
CASTLGPGGTYEQYF
>TRBJ1-1|14|TRBV7-2
CASSLSEGYTEAFF
>TRBJ2-1|15|TRBV20-1
CSAPQMDRGGNEQFF
>TRBJ2-1|15|TRBV10-3
CAIGLRDRGTNEQFF
>TRBJ2-3|14|TRBV29-1
CSVRIGTSTDTQYF
>TRBJ1-2|15|TRBV24-1
CATSDSGQANYGYTF
>TRBJ2-1|16|TRBV7-9
CASSLALSTLGDEQFF
>TRBJ1-1|12|TRBV5-1
CASSLEGTEAFF
>TRBJ2-1|14|TRBV27
CASTTLSSYNEQFF
>TRBJ2-3|15|TRBV6-2/TRBV6-3
CASSQRGVSEDTQYF
>TRBJ1-4|15|TRBV7-9
CASSNARDTNEKLFF
>TRBJ2-5|14|TRBV3-1
CASRRTGARETQYF
>TRBJ2-5|13|TRBV3-1
CASSHDSIETQYF
>TRBJ2-7|14|TRBV5-8
CASSLWDKTYEQYF
>TRBJ1-4|12|TRBV7-2
CASSFTREKLFF
>TRBJ2-2|17|TRBV15
CATSRPGGVASSGELFF
>TRBJ1-1|13|TRBV30
CAWSVRGRTEAFF
>TRBJ2-7|15|TRBV5-1
CASTPSGTGVYEQYF
>TRBJ1-5|15|TRBV6-2/TRBV6-3
CASSYRFTPGQPQHF
>TRBJ1-2|15|TRBV18
CASSPVGQGIHGYTF
>TRBJ1-1|13|TRBV20-1
CSARGTGPDEAFF
>TRBJ1-6|16|TRBV5-1
CASSLDGGDYNSPLHF
>TRBJ2-7|13|TRBV10-3
CAISTGFGYEQYF
>TRBJ1-2|14|TRBV7-9
CASSPGGLRGGYTF